This TCR beta chain was captured in a study of blood T cell repertoires in COVID-19. In the study overall: Samples representing acute and convalescent COVID-19 were sourced from the United States, Italy and Spain. Nucleic acid was either cDNA or gDNA, and it came from T cells, B-cell-depleted T cells, or PBMCs.

This clone was picked up one time. Original handling: From reference gene primer amplification, estimates of nucleated cell counts were derived. This table comes from immunoSEQ multiplex PCR, and its TCRdb copy is limited to in-frame clones, with some not included. The DNA was the basis for D and trimming; V, J and clone size are from that table. Of 75,000 to 90,000 clones listed, about 82% are singletons. CDR1 and CDR2 (germline): SGHRS, YFSETQ. The junction had 2 bases not matched to a gene; V was cut back by 0 bases and J by 3 bases. The CDR3 spans 15 residues. The specimen was peripheral blood. The source of this sequence is a man aged 45-65 years with active COVID-19. The chain has TRBV5-1 and TRBJ1-4; 7 bases map to TRBD1. CDR3 protein: CASSLETGSNEKLFF. CDR3 in DNA: TGCGCCAGCAGCTTGGAGACAGGGTCTAATGAAAAACTGTTTTTT.